The clone carrying this T cell receptor (beta chain) has a handful of counts. Other DNA sequences in the sample encode the same CDR3. Profiling relied on immunoSEQ multiplex PCR, and the TCRdb table lists in-frame clones only, not all of them. The sample includes 350,000 to 450,000 clones, approximately 89% of them seen just once. This CDR3 spans 12 amino acids. Trimming took 5 bases from V and 1 from J, leaving 6 bases between them. Looked up from germline, CDR1 is SGHRS and CDR2 is YFSETQ. These data belong to a study of blood T cell repertoires in COVID-19. Whole-study context: Donors in the United States, Italy and Spain gave samples during acute or convalescent COVID-19. The cDNA or gDNA used as material had been derived from T cells, B-cell-depleted T cells, or PBMCs.

Patients in Seattle were enrolled during active infection, then followed longitudinally. The TCR originated in a woman aged 60 to 75 with COVID-19, enrolled during active disease. Sequencing used peripheral blood. The chain employs TRBV5-1 and TRBJ1-2; D is perhaps TRBD1 (5 bases). CDR3 amino acids: CASSDSNYGYTF. Here the CDR3 DNA reads TGCGCCAGCAGTGACAGTAACTATGGCTACACCTTC. Variable domain in full (rest from reference TRBV5-1 and TRBJ1-2): KAGVTQTPRYLIKTRGQQVTLSCSPISGHRSVSWYQQTPGQGLQFLFEYFSETQRNKGNFPGRFSGRQFSNSRSEMNVSTLELGDSALYLCASSDSNYGYTFGSGTRLTVV.